Following are 27 T cell receptor beta chains from one sample sequenced in a study of cytomegalovirus exposure and HLA in healthy donors. The PCR employed 60 Vbeta primers together with 13 Jbeta primers. The repertoire was sequenced with immunoSEQ multiplex PCR; TCRdb's copy has only in-frame clones and lacks some. Across roughly 75,000 clones, the top ten clones capture 4.5% to 5% of the sample. The specimen was PBMCs. These receptors originate from a man aged 40-55 years in good health and CMV-seronegative.

The chain uses TRBV10-3 and TRBJ1-1, with D possibly matching TRBD1 (5 bases). The CDR3 loop spans 14 amino acids. V lost 2 bases, J lost 5 bases, and 12 bases lay in between. CDR1 is ENHRY and CDR2 is SYGVKD in the germline V gene. The CDR3 nucleotides are TGTGCCATCAGTGAGCTTGGGTCAGGGACTGAAGCTTTCTTT. Amino acids: CAISELGSGTEAFF.

The genes are TRBV5-4 and TRBJ2-5, with TRBD1 identical over 8 bases. The length of the CDR3 is 15 residues. Germline-derived CDR1 and CDR2 are SGHNT and YYREEE (reference sequence). V shed 0 bases, J shed 4 bases, and the junction held 5 bases outside the gene matches. CDR3 protein: CASSLVTGGLETQYF. CDR3 bases: TGTGCCAGCAGCTTGGTCACAGGGGGGCTAGAGACCCAGTACTTC.

The J gene is TRBJ2-2, the V gene TRBV5-1; TRBD1 matches at 8 bases. Germline V gene data show CDR1 as SGHRS and CDR2 as YFSETQ. J lost 8 bases, V lost 4 bases, and 7 bases had no gene match. This CDR3 is 14 amino acids long. In nucleotides, the CDR3 is TGCGCCAGCAGCGAGGGACAGGTAACGGGGGAGCTGTTTTTT. The encoded protein is CASSEGQVTGELFF.

V gene TRBV5-6 combines with J gene TRBJ2-2, with a possible D match to TRBD1 (6 bases). Trimming shortened V by 0 bases and J by 4 bases, and 13 bases separated the two germline ends. CDR3 length equals 16 residues. CDR1 is SGHDT and CDR2 is YYEEEE in the germline V gene. CDR3 loop: CASSLAVGATTGELFF. The CDR3 DNA is TGTGCCAGCAGCTTGGCGGTGGGGGCGACCACCGGGGAGCTGTTTTTT.

Points on this clone: This specimen includes other DNA sequences encoding the same CDR3. The chain couples TRBV30 to TRBJ1-5; 9 bases align to TRBD1. Germline CDR1 GTSNPN, CDR2 SVGIG (reference sequence). Losses at the gene ends were 5 bases for V and 4 bases for J; bases not matched to a gene: 0. This CDR3 contains 12 residues. CDR3 nucleotide sequence: TGTGCCTGGGGGACAGGGAATCAGCCCCAGCATTTT. This codes for CAWGTGNQPQHF.

With respect to this clone: At the DNA level, this CDR3 is encoded by other sequences in the same sample as well. The chain links TRBV4-3 to TRBJ2-3; 8 bases align to TRBD2. The ends lost 1 base at V and 5 bases at J; junction bases unmatched: 8. CDR3 size: 16 residues. Germline loops: CDR1 LGHNA, CDR2 YSLEER. CDR3 loop: CASSQAPRRGGDTQYF. The CDR3 DNA follows: TGCGCCAGCAGCCAAGCCCCCCGTCGGGGGGGAGATACGCAGTATTTT.

Notes on this clone: Other DNA sequences in the same sample also yield this CDR3. CDR3 in DNA: TGTGCCACCAGCAGGGGACAGGGAAACACCATATATTTT. Translating it yields CATSRGQGNTIYF. The chain recombines TRBV15 with TRBJ1-3; TRBD1 matches 7 bases. J gave up 4 bases and V 3 bases, and 0 bases lay outside the gene matches. Germline V gene sequence: CDR1 LNHNV, CDR2 YYDKDF (reference sequence). This CDR3 comprises 13 residues.

The V gene is TRBV30, the J gene TRBJ2-5; perhaps TRBD2 as D (6 bases). V gave up 6 bases and J gave up 0 bases, with 11 bases separating them. This CDR3 has 13 residues. Germline loops: CDR1 GTSNPN, CDR2 SVGIG (reference sequence). CDR3 residues: CACGTPYQETQYF. DNA for the CDR3: TGTGCCTGCGGGACTCCCTACCAAGAGACCCAGTACTTC.

The chain combines TRBV7-2 with TRBJ2-2; possibly TRBD2 for D (7 bases). CDR3 size: 16 residues. Germline-derived CDR1 and CDR2 are SGHTA and FQGNSA. The ends were cut back, 3 bases at V and 4 bases at J, with 15 bases in the middle. CDR3 DNA: TGTGCCAGCAGCTTCGAGGGGGGGGTGACCACCGGGGAGCTGTTTTTT. Encoded protein: CASSFEGGVTTGELFF.

V usage is TRBV9 and J usage is TRBJ1-4; D might be TRBD1 (5 bases). The CDR3 extends over 15 amino acids. The germline V and J ends were trimmed by 4 bases and 3 bases, with 13 bases remaining between them. Germline V gene lookup returns CDR1 SGDLS and CDR2 YYNGEE. The CDR3 DNA sequence: TGTGCCAGCAGCAACCCGGGAGGGGCTAATGAAAAACTGTTTTTT. It translates to CASSNPGGANEKLFF.

This chain uses TRBV11-2 with TRBJ2-2; TRBD1 aligns across 8 bases. Trimming cost V 3 bases and J 5 bases; bases outside gene matches: 17. CDR1 SGHAT and CDR2 FQNNGV come from the germline V gene. The CDR3 length is 19 residues. The CDR3 DNA is TGTGCCAGCAGCTTCTCTGGCTTCGGACAGGGAAGGTATACCGGGGAGCTGTTTTTT. This sequence encodes CASSFSGFGQGRYTGELFF.

This chain connects TRBV7-2 to TRBJ2-2, with 9 bases matching TRBD1. Per the germline V gene, CDR1 is SGHTA and CDR2 is FQGNSA. The CDR3 covers 14 residues. J lost 6 bases, V lost 3 bases, and 2 bases had no gene match. CDR3 loop: CASSLTGGSGELFF. The CDR3 DNA is TGTGCCAGCAGCTTGACAGGGGGATCCGGGGAGCTGTTTTTT.

This chain joins TRBV7-2 and TRBJ1-2; D may be TRBD1 (6 bases). Germline CDR1 reads SGHTA; CDR2 reads FQGNSA. V gave up 2 bases and J gave up 5 bases, with 15 bases separating them. CDR3 length equals 15 residues. Here the CDR3 reads CASSLPSGGGYGYTF. The DNA of the CDR3 is TGTGCCAGCAGCTTACCGTCGGGGGGCGGGTATGGCTACACCTTC. Using reference TRBV7-2 and TRBJ1-2 for the parts outside the CDR3, the full variable domain is GAGVSQSPSNKVTEKGKDVELRCDPISGHTALYWYRQSLGQGLEFLIYFQGNSAPDKSGLPSDRFSAERTGGSVSTLTIQRTQQEDSAVYLCASSLPSGGGYGYTFGSGTRLTVV.

The chain links TRBV29-1 to TRBJ1-5; tentative D call: TRBD1 (6 bases). The germline CDR1 and CDR2 sequences are SQVTM and ANQGSEA. The CDR3 length is 13 residues. V was pared by 6 bases and J by 6 bases, with 15 bases between. As DNA, the CDR3 is TGCAGCGTGGGGGACACCCTGGGTCAGCCCCAGCATTTT. Protein product: CSVGDTLGQPQHF.

This sequence joins TRBV29-1 and TRBJ2-7; 14 bases are shared with TRBD2. This CDR3 region has 14 residues. The trim removed 7 bases at V and 7 bases at J, leaving 9 bases unmatched. The germline gives CDR1 SQVTM, CDR2 ANQGSEA. The CDR3 loop is CSGLTSGRAGEQYF. In DNA form, the CDR3 reads TGCAGCGGCCTGACTAGCGGGAGGGCGGGGGAGCAGTACTTC.

The rearrangement links TRBV4-3 to TRBJ2-3; maybe TRBD2 (5 bases). Looked up from germline, CDR1 is LGHNA and CDR2 is YSLEER. The ends were cut back, 3 bases at V and 2 bases at J, with 12 bases in the middle. CDR3 length: 15 residues. The CDR3 region is CASSQQVGNTDTQYF. As DNA, the CDR3 is TGCGCCAGCAGCCAGCAGGTCGGGAACACAGATACGCAGTATTTT.

This sequence joins TRBV30 and TRBJ2-1, with TRBD2 identical over 7 bases. CDR1 and CDR2 (germline): GTSNPN, SVGIG (reference sequence). V lost 7 bases, J lost 0 bases, and 6 bases stayed unmatched. CDR3 length: 14 residues. The CDR3 DNA reads TGTGCCTCACAGCGGGATGGCTCCTACAATGAGCAGTTCTTC. It yields the protein CASQRDGSYNEQFF.

The chain is built from TRBV30 and TRBJ1-1, with D uncertain. The germline CDR1 and CDR2 sequences are GTSNPN and SVGIG (reference sequence). V lost 1 base and J lost 1, with 7 bases in between. This CDR3 comprises 13 residues. CDR3 in amino acids: CAWSGSRNTEAFF. The CDR3 coding sequence is TGTGCCTGGAGTGGTTCCCGGAACACTGAAGCTTTCTTT.

The rearrangement links TRBV2 to TRBJ2-5, with 8 bases lining up with TRBD1. The germline V gene encodes CDR1 SNHLY and CDR2 FYNNEI. The J segment lost 14 bases and the V segment lost 6 bases, leaving 14 bases of the junction unmatched. The CDR3 spans 13 residues. CDR3 sequence: CASRGSRQGSIYF. In DNA, the CDR3 is TGTGCCAGCAGGGGTTCACGACAGGGGTCAATATACTTC. Variable domain in full (rest from reference TRBV2 and TRBJ2-5): EPEVTQTPSHQVTQMGQEVILRCVPISNHLYFYWYRQILGQKVEFLVSFYNNEISEKSEIFDDQFSVERPDGSNFTLKIRSTKLEDSAMYFCASRGSRQGSIYFGPGTRLLVL.

The chain couples TRBV18 to TRBJ2-2; 10 nucleotides line up with TRBD2. After removal of 4 bases from V and 0 bases from J, the junction contained 11 bases not matched to a gene. Germline lookup yields CDR1 KGHSH and CDR2 LQKENI. The CDR3 covers 19 residues. The CDR3 here is CASSLLDLAGATNTGELFF. The CDR3 DNA reads as TGTGCCAGCTCACTTCTGGATCTAGCGGGGGCCACGAACACCGGGGAGCTGTTTTTT.

The chain has TRBV28 and TRBJ2-7; TRBD1 agrees at 9 bases. With 8 bases clipped from V and 3 bases from J, the junction kept 8 bases outside the gene matches. Germline CDR1 and CDR2: MDHEN and SYDVKM. The CDR3 extends over 14 amino acids. The CDR3 loop reads CASEMTGGNYEQYF. The CDR3 nucleotides read TGTGCCAGCGAGATGACAGGGGGTAACTACGAGCAGTACTTC.

The chain links TRBV28 to TRBJ1-1, with D possibly being TRBD1 (5 bases). Trimming left V 1 base short and J 6 bases short, with 6 bases between. Germline CDR1 MDHEN, CDR2 SYDVKM. The CDR3 loop spans 12 amino acids. This chain's CDR3 is CASSLLGAEAFF. The CDR3 bases are TGTGCCAGCAGTTTATTAGGGGCTGAAGCTTTCTTT. Variable domain in full (rest from reference TRBV28 and TRBJ1-1): DVKVTQSSRYLVKRTGEKVFLECVQDMDHENMFWYRQDPGLGLRLIYFSYDVKMKEKGDIPEGYSVSREKKERFSLILESASTNQTSMYLCASSLLGAEAFFGQGTRLTVV.

The V call is TRBV30, the J call TRBJ1-2; D perhaps matches TRBD1 (6 bases). V lost 0 bases, J lost 8 bases, and 10 bases lay in between. From germline, CDR1 is GTSNPN and CDR2 SVGIG (reference sequence). CDR3 length: 12 residues. CDR3 sequence (DNA): TGTGCCTGGAGTGTACAGGGCGTGGGCTACACCTTC. Translation: CAWSVQGVGYTF.

DNA of the CDR3: TGTGCCAGCAGCGTCACAGGTTACGAGCAGTACTTC. This encodes CASSVTGYEQYF. This chain connects TRBV9 to TRBJ2-7, with D maybe TRBD1 (5 bases). Germline CDR1 and CDR2: SGDLS and YYNGEE. The length of the CDR3 is 12 residues. With 2 bases removed from V and 4 bases from J, the gap between germline ends came to 7 bases. Together with reference TRBV9 and TRBJ2-7, the CDR3 gives the full variable domain: DSGVTQTPKHLITATGQRVTLRCSPRSGDLSVYWYQQSLDQGLQFLIQYYNGEERAKGNILERFSAQQFPDLHSELNLSSLELGDSALYFCASSVTGYEQYFGPGTRLTVT.

The chain employs TRBV2 and TRBJ1-1, with 7 bases fitting TRBD1. Germline CDR1 is SNHLY and CDR2 is FYNNEI. The V gene end was trimmed by 9 bases and the J gene end by 6 bases; junction bases not matched to a gene: 10. The CDR3 has 13 residues. The CDR3 protein is CARNVRGQSEAFF. CDR3 DNA sequence: TGTGCCAGAAACGTGAGGGGGCAATCTGAAGCTTTCTTT.

The CDR3 DNA follows: TGTGCCAGCAGCTTCGATTTGGAGCTTTTCAACTATGGCTACACCTTC. Translated: CASSFDLELFNYGYTF. The rearrangement links TRBV7-9 to TRBJ1-2; no clear D. Trimming removed 3 bases from V and 2 bases from J, with 16 bases in between. The CDR3 sequence is 16 residues long. The germline CDR1 and CDR2 sequences are SEHNR and FQNEAQ (reference sequence).

The chain employs TRBV5-5 and TRBJ2-7; 10 nucleotides line up with TRBD1. The CDR3 runs to 16 residues. Trimming cost V 4 bases and J 4 bases; bases outside gene matches: 11. Germline-derived CDR1 and CDR2 are SGHKS and YYEKEE (reference sequence). DNA for the CDR3: TGTGCCAGCAGCAGAAGAGGGACAGGGGCCACGTACGAGCAGTACTTC. Amino acid sequence: CASSRRGTGATYEQYF.